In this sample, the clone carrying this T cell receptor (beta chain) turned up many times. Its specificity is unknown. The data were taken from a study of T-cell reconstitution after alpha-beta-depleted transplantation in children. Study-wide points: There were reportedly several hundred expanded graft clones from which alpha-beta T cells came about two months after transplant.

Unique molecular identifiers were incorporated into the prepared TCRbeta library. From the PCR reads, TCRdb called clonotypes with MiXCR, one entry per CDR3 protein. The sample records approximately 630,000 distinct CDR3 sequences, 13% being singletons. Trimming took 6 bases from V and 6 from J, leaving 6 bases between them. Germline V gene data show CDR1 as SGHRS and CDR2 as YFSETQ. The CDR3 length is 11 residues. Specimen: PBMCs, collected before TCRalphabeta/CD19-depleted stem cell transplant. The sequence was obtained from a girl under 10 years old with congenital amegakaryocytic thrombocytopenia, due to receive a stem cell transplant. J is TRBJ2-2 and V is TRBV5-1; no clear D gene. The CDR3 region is CASTGSGELFF. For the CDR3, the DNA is TGCGCCAGCACCGGATCCGGGGAGCTGTTTTTT.